The source of this TCR beta chain is a study of prognosis after radiotherapy for stage I lung cancer. The study's findings and limits: Metastatic and non-metastatic patients reportedly diverged in TRBV and TRBJ gene usage.

CDR3 length: 14 amino acids. V lost 7 bases and J lost 2, with 14 bases in between. From germline, CDR1 is SGHVS and CDR2 FQNEAQ. This clonotype was seen repeatedly, ten times or more. Antigen unknown. Amplification of TCR beta CDR3 from genomic DNA used two-round multiplex PCR. Used in first-round PCR were primers specific to each TRBV and TRBJ gene. PCR proceeded to a second round, and that round used universal primers. TCRdb itself ran the multiplex PCR reads through MiXCR, one entry per CDR3 protein. Of about 59,000 distinct CDR3 sequences in the sample, roughly 29% were seen once. This clonotype originated in a donor aged 50 or older with non-small cell lung cancer. This sequence joins TRBV7-8 and TRBJ2-5; D not certain. The sequenced sample was PBMCs, obtained before or after stereotactic body radiation therapy (not recorded which). The CDR3: CASTLSGVQETQYF. CDR3 coding DNA: TGTGCCAGCACCCTTTCTGGGGTACAAGAGACCCAGTACTTC. Based on the CDR3 plus reference TRBV7-8 and TRBJ2-5, the full variable domain is GAGVSQSPRYKVAKRGQDVALRCDPISGHVSLFWYQQALGQGPEFLTYFQNEAQLDKSGLPSDRFFAERPEGSVSTLKIQRTQQEDSAVYLCASTLSGVQETQYFGPGTRLLVL.